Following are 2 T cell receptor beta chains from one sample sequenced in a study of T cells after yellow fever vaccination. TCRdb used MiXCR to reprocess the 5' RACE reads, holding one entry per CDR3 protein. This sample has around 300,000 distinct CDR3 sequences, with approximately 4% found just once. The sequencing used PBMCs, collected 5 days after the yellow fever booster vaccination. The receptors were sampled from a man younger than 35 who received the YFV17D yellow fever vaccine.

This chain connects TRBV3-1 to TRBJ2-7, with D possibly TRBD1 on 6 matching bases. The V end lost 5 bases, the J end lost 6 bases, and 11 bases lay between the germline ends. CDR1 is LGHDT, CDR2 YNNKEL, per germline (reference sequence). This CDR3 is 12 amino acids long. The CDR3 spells CASSSTGGEQYV. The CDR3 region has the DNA TGTGCCAGCAGCTCGACAGGAGGCGAGCAGTACGTC.

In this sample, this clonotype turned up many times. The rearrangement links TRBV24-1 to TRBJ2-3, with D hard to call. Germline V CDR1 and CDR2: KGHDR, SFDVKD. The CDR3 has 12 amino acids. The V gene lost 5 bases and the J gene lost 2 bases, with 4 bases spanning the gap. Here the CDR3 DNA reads TGTGCCACCAGTGGTTACACAGATACGCAGTATTTT. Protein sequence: CATSGYTDTQYF.